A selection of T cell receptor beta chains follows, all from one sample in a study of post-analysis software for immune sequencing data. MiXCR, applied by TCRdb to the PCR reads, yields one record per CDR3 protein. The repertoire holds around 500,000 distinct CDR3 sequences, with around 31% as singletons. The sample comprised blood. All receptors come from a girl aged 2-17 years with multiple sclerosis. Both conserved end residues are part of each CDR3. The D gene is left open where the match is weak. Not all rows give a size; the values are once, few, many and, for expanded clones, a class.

CDR3nt: TGTGCCAGCAGCCATGCAAGCGGGGGTCCCAGCCACGAGCAGTACTTC
CDR3aa: CASSHASGGPSHEQYF
d_gene: TRBD2
abundance: -
j_gene: TRBJ2-7
v_gene: TRBV3-1

CDR3nt: TGTGCCAGCAGTTACGACTATACGCAGTATTTT
CDR3aa: CASSYDYTQYF
d_gene: -
abundance: -
j_gene: TRBJ2-3
v_gene: TRBV6-2/TRBV6-3

CDR3nt: TGCGCCAGCAGCTGGGGCGACAGGGTCCACGAGCAGTACTTC
CDR3aa: CASSWGDRVHEQYF
d_gene: TRBD1
abundance: -
j_gene: TRBJ2-7
v_gene: TRBV5-1

CDR3nt: TGTGCCAGCAGTTTTCCGGGACCCCTCAATGAGCAGTTCTTC
CDR3aa: CASSFPGPLNEQFF
d_gene: -
abundance: -
j_gene: TRBJ2-1
v_gene: TRBV5-6

CDR3nt: TGTGCCAGCACGAAGAATTCCCAATCGTTCGAGCAGTACTTC
CDR3aa: CASTKNSQSFEQYF
d_gene: -
abundance: once
j_gene: TRBJ2-7
v_gene: TRBV14

CDR3nt: TGTGCCAGCAACACACCCCACCCGGGATCTGAAGCTTTCTTT
CDR3aa: CASNTPHPGSEAFF
d_gene: -
abundance: few
j_gene: TRBJ1-1
v_gene: TRBV7-9

CDR3nt: TGTGCCAGCAGCTTAGCCGGCAATGAGCGGTACTTC
CDR3aa: CASSLAGNERYF
d_gene: -
abundance: -
j_gene: TRBJ2-7
v_gene: TRBV7-8

CDR3nt: TGTGCCAGCAGCTTACGTAGCATCACAGATACGCAGTATTTT
CDR3aa: CASSLRSITDTQYF
d_gene: -
abundance: few
j_gene: TRBJ2-3
v_gene: TRBV13

CDR3nt: TGTGCCAGCAGCCTAGCGGGGGGACACACAGATACGCAGTATTTT
CDR3aa: CASSLAGGHTDTQYF
d_gene: TRBD2
abundance: many
j_gene: TRBJ2-3
v_gene: TRBV12-3/TRBV12-4

CDR3nt: TGCAGTGCTAGGCGCAGTGAGAGCACAGATACGCAGTATTTT
CDR3aa: CSARRSESTDTQYF
d_gene: -
abundance: -
j_gene: TRBJ2-3
v_gene: TRBV20-1

CDR3nt: TGTGCCAGCAGCTTCGGCAGGGCAGAAGAGACCCAGTACTTC
CDR3aa: CASSFGRAEETQYF
d_gene: -
abundance: few
j_gene: TRBJ2-5
v_gene: TRBV11-1

CDR3nt: TGCAGTGCTAGAGATAGGCTAGCGGGGGCGCTGAGCTCTGGGGCCAACGTCCTGACTTTC
CDR3aa: CSARDRLAGALSSGANVLTF
d_gene: TRBD2
abundance: -
j_gene: TRBJ2-6
v_gene: TRBV20-1

CDR3nt: TGTGCCAGCAGTGAAGTAGTAGGGGATAGATACAATGAGCAGTTCTTC
CDR3aa: CASSEVVGDRYNEQFF
d_gene: -
abundance: few
j_gene: TRBJ2-1
v_gene: TRBV6-4

CDR3nt: TGTGCCATCCAAGACAGAGCTAACTATGGCTACACCTTC
CDR3aa: CAIQDRANYGYTF
d_gene: -
abundance: -
j_gene: TRBJ1-2
v_gene: TRBV10-3

CDR3nt: TGTGCCATCAGTGCCCATAGCTCCAATGAGCAGTTCTTC
CDR3aa: CAISAHSSNEQFF
d_gene: -
abundance: -
j_gene: TRBJ2-1
v_gene: TRBV10-3

CDR3nt: TGCAGTGCCGGACAGGCCATGGGGCTTAAAAACATTCAGTACTTC
CDR3aa: CSAGQAMGLKNIQYF
d_gene: TRBD1
abundance: few
j_gene: TRBJ2-4
v_gene: TRBV20-1

CDR3nt: TGTGCCTGCGAAACAGGGCAGGCTAATTCACCCCTCCACTTT
CDR3aa: CACETGQANSPLHF
d_gene: -
abundance: -
j_gene: TRBJ1-6
v_gene: TRBV11-2

CDR3nt: TGCGCCAGCAGCTTGGTGAGCGGGGGGTGCAATGAGCAGTTCTTC
CDR3aa: CASSLVSGGCNEQFF
d_gene: TRBD2
abundance: -
j_gene: TRBJ2-1
v_gene: TRBV5-1

CDR3nt: TGCGCCAGCAGCCAAGAACAGACTAGCGGCACAGATACGCAGTATTTT
CDR3aa: CASSQEQTSGTDTQYF
d_gene: TRBD2
abundance: -
j_gene: TRBJ2-3
v_gene: TRBV4-1

CDR3nt: TGTGCCAGCAGTTTAATTAGGGCGAGAGAGCAGTACTTC
CDR3aa: CASSLIRAREQYF
d_gene: -
abundance: -
j_gene: TRBJ2-7
v_gene: TRBV12-3/TRBV12-4

CDR3nt: TGCAGCGGGCGACAGGCCGCTGGAAACACCATATATTTT
CDR3aa: CSGRQAAGNTIYF
d_gene: -
abundance: -
j_gene: TRBJ1-3
v_gene: TRBV29-1

CDR3nt: TGCGCCAGCAGCTACCCGGACAGGGAGGCAAATGAGCAGTTCTTC
CDR3aa: CASSYPDREANEQFF
d_gene: TRBD1
abundance: few
j_gene: TRBJ2-1
v_gene: TRBV5-1

CDR3nt: TGCAGTGCTGGACAGGGGGCGGCCTATGGCTACACCTTC
CDR3aa: CSAGQGAAYGYTF
d_gene: TRBD1
abundance: -
j_gene: TRBJ1-2
v_gene: TRBV20-1

CDR3nt: TGCAGGGCCAGCGGGCACAATGAGCAGTTCTTC
CDR3aa: CRASGHNEQFF
d_gene: -
abundance: -
j_gene: TRBJ2-1
v_gene: TRBV20-1

CDR3nt: TGTGCCAGCAGCCAAGACGCCGAATATAAGCAGTACTTC
CDR3aa: CASSQDAEYKQYF
d_gene: -
abundance: -
j_gene: TRBJ2-7
v_gene: TRBV3-1

CDR3nt: TGTGCCAGCAGCTTAGTTAGTGTTGGGACACCCGCTTTTGGGCAGTACTTC
CDR3aa: CASSLVSVGTPAFGQYF
d_gene: -
abundance: -
j_gene: TRBJ2-5
v_gene: TRBV7-8

CDR3nt: TGTGCCAGCAGCCCCGGGACAGTCGGCCAAGAGACCCAGTACTTC
CDR3aa: CASSPGTVGQETQYF
d_gene: TRBD1
abundance: -
j_gene: TRBJ2-5
v_gene: TRBV6-1

CDR3nt: TGTGCCATAAGTGGGACAGGGGTCTTCAACGAGCAGTACTTC
CDR3aa: CAISGTGVFNEQYF
d_gene: TRBD1
abundance: -
j_gene: TRBJ2-7
v_gene: TRBV10-3

CDR3nt: TGTGCCATCCGGAAGCAGGGGGCTGGTGGCTACACCTTC
CDR3aa: CAIRKQGAGGYTF
d_gene: TRBD1
abundance: -
j_gene: TRBJ1-2
v_gene: TRBV6-5

CDR3nt: TGCGCCAGCAGCTCCCTAGTGGGGGCCCTCCAAGAGACCCAGTACTTC
CDR3aa: CASSSLVGALQETQYF
d_gene: -
abundance: once
j_gene: TRBJ2-5
v_gene: TRBV5-1

CDR3nt: TGCGCCAGCAGCCTGTTGCCGAGGGGAAACACTGAAGCTTTCTTT
CDR3aa: CASSLLPRGNTEAFF
d_gene: -
abundance: -
j_gene: TRBJ1-1
v_gene: TRBV5-1

CDR3nt: TGCAGTGCTGACACCGGGGGGGCCGCGGAGACCCAGTACTTC
CDR3aa: CSADTGGAAETQYF
d_gene: TRBD2
abundance: -
j_gene: TRBJ2-5
v_gene: TRBV20-1

CDR3nt: TGCAGCGCCGCCCCCCTCACTTTTGGGACCACTGAAGCTTTCTTT
CDR3aa: CSAAPLTFGTTEAFF
d_gene: -
abundance: -
j_gene: TRBJ1-1
v_gene: TRBV29-1

CDR3nt: TGCGCCAGCAGCTTGGAGATAGGGAACGGTGGCTACACCTTC
CDR3aa: CASSLEIGNGGYTF
d_gene: -
abundance: -
j_gene: TRBJ1-2
v_gene: TRBV5-1

CDR3nt: TGTGCCAGCAGCTTCCGGGACAAGGGGCTAAATCTTGATGGCTACACCTTC
CDR3aa: CASSFRDKGLNLDGYTF
d_gene: -
abundance: -
j_gene: TRBJ1-2
v_gene: TRBV7-9

CDR3nt: TGTGCCAGCAGTTTTCGTCAATCCGGCTACACCTTC
CDR3aa: CASSFRQSGYTF
d_gene: -
abundance: -
j_gene: TRBJ1-2
v_gene: TRBV12-3/TRBV12-4

CDR3nt: TGCAGTGCTAACAGACCCGGGGGCGCAGGCCAAGAGACCCAGTACTTC
CDR3aa: CSANRPGGAGQETQYF
d_gene: -
abundance: -
j_gene: TRBJ2-5
v_gene: TRBV20-1

CDR3nt: TGTGCCAGCAGCTTCGGACTAGCGGGGGCCCAAGAGACCCAGTACTTC
CDR3aa: CASSFGLAGAQETQYF
d_gene: TRBD2
abundance: -
j_gene: TRBJ2-5
v_gene: TRBV7-9

CDR3nt: TGTGCCAGCAGCTTACAACAGGGTAACGAGCAGTACTTC
CDR3aa: CASSLQQGNEQYF
d_gene: -
abundance: few
j_gene: TRBJ2-7
v_gene: TRBV7-3

CDR3nt: TGTGCCAGCAGCTTGGTGGCCAGCGAAGCTTTCTTT
CDR3aa: CASSLVASEAFF
d_gene: -
abundance: -
j_gene: TRBJ1-1
v_gene: TRBV5-6

CDR3nt: TGTGCCACCCATACTGGTACTGTCGGAGAGACCCAGTACTTC
CDR3aa: CATHTGTVGETQYF
d_gene: -
abundance: -
j_gene: TRBJ2-5
v_gene: TRBV5-4

CDR3nt: TGCGCCAGCAGACCGACAGTAGAGCCTTTAGAGACCCAGTACTTC
CDR3aa: CASRPTVEPLETQYF
d_gene: -
abundance: -
j_gene: TRBJ2-5
v_gene: TRBV5-1

CDR3nt: TGTGCCACCAGTGTAGGATCCGGGACCCAGTACTTC
CDR3aa: CATSVGSGTQYF
d_gene: -
abundance: -
j_gene: TRBJ2-5
v_gene: TRBV24-1

CDR3nt: TGCAGTGCTAGCCCCAGGGTTGGTAATCAGCCCCAGCATTTT
CDR3aa: CSASPRVGNQPQHF
d_gene: -
abundance: -
j_gene: TRBJ1-5
v_gene: TRBV20-1

CDR3nt: TGTGCCAGCAGAGCCCAGGGGGCAAAAGAGACCCAGTACTTC
CDR3aa: CASRAQGAKETQYF
d_gene: TRBD1
abundance: few
j_gene: TRBJ2-5
v_gene: TRBV7-9

CDR3nt: TGTGCCAGCGGAGGACTAGCGGGGAGCACAGATACGCAGTATTTT
CDR3aa: CASGGLAGSTDTQYF
d_gene: TRBD2
abundance: few
j_gene: TRBJ2-3
v_gene: TRBV27

CDR3nt: TGCGCCAGCAGCTTGGTAATGTGGCGACAGAACACAGATACGCAGTATTTT
CDR3aa: CASSLVMWRQNTDTQYF
d_gene: -
abundance: -
j_gene: TRBJ2-3
v_gene: TRBV5-1

CDR3nt: TGCGCCATCAGCTTAGACAACTACGAGCAGTACTTC
CDR3aa: CAISLDNYEQYF
d_gene: -
abundance: -
j_gene: TRBJ2-7
v_gene: TRBV5-1